This T cell receptor (beta chain) was documented in a study of OX40 agonist ivuxolimab in advanced cancers. Study details: Patients enrolled in dose escalation were diagnosed with hepatocellular carcinoma, melanoma, renal cell or head and neck cancer. The study, taken as a whole, reports: Researchers did not determine the expanded peripheral T cells' antigen specificity. It was also the case that some nonresponders had low normalized T-cell clonal expansion. Both blood CD4+ and CD8+ T cells showed clonal growth by week 6 at 0.1 to 3.0 mg/kg.

V shed 4 bases, J shed 0 bases, and the junction held 7 bases outside the gene matches. The CDR3 covers 15 residues. Germline CDR1 reads SGHTS; CDR2 reads YDEGEE. Some clones are missing from TCRdb's copy, which holds only in-frame ones; the method was immunoSEQ multiplex PCR. The sample includes tens of thousands of clones, approximately 73% of them seen just once. This clone has just a few counts. The antigen is not known. The rearrangement joins TRBV5-8 to TRBJ2-7, with 7 bases identical to TRBD1. The sequence was obtained from an adult with an advanced solid tumor such as melanoma, head and neck, liver or kidney cancer. The specimen comprised CD4+ or CD8+ T cells sorted from blood, sampled in a trial of the OX40 agonist ivuxolimab. The CDR3 here is CASSEDRTHSYEQYF. The CDR3 nucleotides read TGTGCCAGCAGCGAGGACAGGACCCACTCCTACGAGCAGTACTTC. Complete variable domain (other parts from reference TRBV5-8 and TRBJ2-7): EAGVTQSPTHLIKTRGQQATLRCSPISGHTSVYWYQQALGLGLQFLLWYDEGEERNRGNFPPRFSGRQFPNYSSELNVNALELEDSALYLCASSEDRTHSYEQYFGPGTRLTVT.